This T cell receptor beta chain derives from a study of radiation and T cells in renal cell carcinoma. The data were produced by immunoSEQ multiplex PCR, yet TCRdb's version contains in-frame clones alone and is incomplete. The table records some 120,000 clones, roughly 91% of them present only once. Overall study results and limits: No pretreatment tumor biopsies were available for baseline clonotypes.

The CDR3 has 15 residues. In germline, CDR1 is MDHEN, CDR2 SYDVKM. Comment on this clone: As yet, its antigen is unknown. The junction differs from germline at one of its ends, possibly a read error.

Regarding time point: blood 2 weeks post-SBRT. The treatment here: 15 Gy SBRT to primary tumor, nephrectomy 4 weeks later. This renal cell carcinoma was of the clear cell type. The chain is built from TRBV28 and TRBJ1-5; the D gene is possibly TRBD1 (5 bases). The TCR originated in a woman aged 70-85 years with renal cell carcinoma. The source material was blood, sampled from a patient whose treatment included radiotherapy and nephrectomy. CDR3 in DNA: TGTGCCAGCAGTTTTAGGGGAACTCCCAATCGGCCCCAGCATTTT. Amino acids: CASSFRGTPNRPQHF.